The 20 T cell receptor beta chains below come from one sample, sequenced in a study of cytomegalovirus exposure and HLA in healthy donors. Data came from immunoSEQ multiplex PCR; TCRdb stores just in-frame clones and leaves some out. The top ten clones hold about 1.9% of a sample with about 70,000 clones, 94% of them seen once. Sequencing was done on a sample of PBMCs. These receptors all come from a woman between 18 and 30 years old in good health and CMV-seropositive.

V usage is TRBV10-3 and J usage is TRBJ2-3; D call uncertain. CDR1 is ENHRY and CDR2 is SYGVKD in the germline V gene. The V end was cut by 6 bases, the J end by 3 bases, with 4 bases between. This CDR3 spans 11 amino acids. The CDR3 region is CAISRTDTQYF. CDR3 sequence (DNA): TGTGCCATCAGCAGGACAGATACGCAGTATTTT.

The chain couples TRBV6-5 to TRBJ2-5; 7 bases are a match to TRBD1. The germline V gene encodes CDR1 MNHEY and CDR2 SVGAGI. J was trimmed by 5 bases and V by 7 bases; bases with no gene match: 7. The CDR3 runs 13 residues. CDR3 sequence (DNA): TGTGCCAGCAAACTACAGGGGCTGGAGACCCAGTACTTC. Amino acids: CASKLQGLETQYF.

The genes are TRBV5-6 and TRBJ1-2; maybe TRBD1 (6 bases). The germline V gene has CDR1 SGHDT and CDR2 YYEEEE. The ends were cut back, 1 base at V and 4 bases at J, with 20 bases in the middle. The CDR3 contains 17 residues. The CDR3 DNA is TGTGCCAGCAGCTTGTCGAAAACAGGGAAGTGGGGCTATGGCTACACCTTC. The encoded protein is CASSLSKTGKWGYGYTF.

V usage is TRBV5-4 and J usage is TRBJ1-5; tentative D call: TRBD1 (5 bases). With 5 bases removed from V and 4 bases from J, the gap between germline ends came to 10 bases. Germline CDR1 SGHNT, CDR2 YYREEE (reference sequence). The length of the CDR3 is 13 residues. CDR3 DNA: TGTGCCAGCAGTTCAGACAGAAATCAGCCCCAGCATTTT. Translating it yields CASSSDRNQPQHF.

This clone was seen only once. In DNA, the CDR3 is TGTGCCAGCAGCCCAACAACGGGGGGGCGGGGCAATGAGCAGTTCTTC. Amino acids: CASSPTTGGRGNEQFF. This chain joins TRBV11-2 and TRBJ2-1; TRBD2 agrees at 8 bases. The CDR3 is 16 amino acids. Germline V CDR1 and CDR2: SGHAT, FQNNGV. V lost 5 bases to trimming and J lost 6 bases; unmatched junction nucleotides: 12.

The genes are TRBV30 and TRBJ2-7; no clear D. Between the trimmed V and J ends, which lost 5 bases and 0 bases, there was a span of 8 bases. Germline loops: CDR1 GTSNPN, CDR2 SVGIG (reference sequence). The CDR3 loop spans 12 amino acids. CDR3 sequence (DNA): TGTGCCTGGGGCAGAAGCTCCTACGAGCAGTACTTC. Protein product: CAWGRSSYEQYF.

J is TRBJ2-7 and V is TRBV7-2; 11 bases are shared with TRBD2. Germline CDR1 and CDR2: SGHTA and FQGNSA. After removal of 5 bases from V and 4 bases from J, the junction contained 10 bases not matched to a gene. This CDR3 is 16 amino acids long. The CDR3, as DNA: TGTGCCAGCAGCCAACCGGGACTAGCGGTGAGGTACGAGCAGTACTTC. It encodes CASSQPGLAVRYEQYF.

The chain is built from TRBV19 and TRBJ2-4; 7 bases are a match to TRBD2. V dropped 5 bases and J dropped 7; count of bases not matched to a gene: 8. This CDR3 comprises 14 residues. Germline V gene sequence: CDR1 LNHDA, CDR2 SQIVND (reference sequence). CDR3 sequence (DNA): TGTGCCAGTAGTCCAACGGGAGGTTCGAACATTCAGTACTTC. Translation: CASSPTGGSNIQYF.

The J gene is TRBJ2-3, the V gene TRBV5-1; D is perhaps TRBD1 (6 bases). V gave up 2 bases and J gave up 2 bases, with 12 bases separating them. There are 15 residues in the CDR3. Germline values: CDR1 SGHRS, CDR2 YFSETQ. The CDR3 DNA sequence: TGCGCCAGCAGCTTTACAGGGAGCCACACAGATACGCAGTATTTT. As protein: CASSFTGSHTDTQYF.

The rearrangement links TRBV19 to TRBJ2-1; D might be TRBD2 (5 bases). The V gene lost 3 bases and the J gene lost 4 bases, with 13 bases spanning the gap. The CDR3 runs 15 residues. The germline CDR1 and CDR2 sequences are LNHDA and SQIVND (reference sequence). The chain's CDR3 is CASSMTGNKYNEQFF. The DNA for the CDR3 is TGTGCCAGTAGTATGACGGGGAACAAGTACAATGAGCAGTTCTTC.

The CDR3 DNA reads TGTGCCAGCAGCCTAAGGGGGACCTACGAGCAGTACTTC. Its protein is CASSLRGTYEQYF. V and J are TRBV5-4 and TRBJ2-7; TRBD1 is a possible D gene (6 bases). Per germline, CDR1 SGHNT and CDR2 YYREEE (reference sequence). The CDR3 extends over 13 amino acids. V was trimmed by 4 bases and J by 2 bases, leaving 10 bases between them.

This clone appeared once. The V call is TRBV7-9, the J call TRBJ2-1; 10 bases match TRBD2. Germline V CDR1 and CDR2: SEHNR, FQNEAQ (reference sequence). The length of the CDR3 is 14 residues. The ends lost 2 bases at V and 14 bases at J; junction bases unmatched: 9. For the CDR3, the DNA is TGTGCCAGCAGCTTAAATAGCGGGGGGTCTTCCAAGTTCTTC. This gives the protein CASSLNSGGSSKFF.

The V gene is TRBV6-4, the J gene TRBJ1-5; D is uncertain. The V and J ends lost 4 bases and 5 bases respectively, with 9 bases between them. Germline-derived CDR1 and CDR2 are MRHNA and SNTAGT. This CDR3 has 13 residues. The CDR3, as DNA: TGTGCCAGCAGTGTCGAGGCGGATCAGCCCCAGCATTTT. Protein: CASSVEADQPQHF.

V gene TRBV5-1 combines with J gene TRBJ2-1, with D perhaps TRBD2 (6 bases). CDR3 length: 15 amino acids. V was shortened by 4 bases and J by 2 bases, with 13 bases between the two germline ends. Germline assignment: CDR1 SGHRS and CDR2 YFSETQ. The CDR3 bases are TGCGCCAGCAGCCGCGGGAATTTGGCCTACAATGAGCAGTTCTTC. It is translated as CASSRGNLAYNEQFF.

This rearrangement joins TRBV15 to TRBJ2-5, with D perhaps TRBD2 (6 bases). V dropped 0 bases and J dropped 1 base, with 15 bases sitting between them. The CDR3 has 17 residues. Germline V gives CDR1 LNHNV, CDR2 YYDKDF (reference sequence). CDR3 amino acids: CATSREVGRRAQETQYF. CDR3 sequence (DNA): TGTGCCACCAGCAGAGAGGTGGGCCGGAGGGCCCAAGAGACCCAGTACTTC.

The V and J genes are TRBV30 and TRBJ2-7, with D maybe TRBD2 (6 bases). CDR1 is GTSNPN and CDR2 is SVGIG in the germline V gene (reference sequence). The CDR3 is made up of 14 amino acids. The V end lost 0 bases, the J end lost 5 bases, and 14 bases lay between the germline ends. The CDR3 region has the DNA TGTGCCTGGAGTGTCGGGCAGGGAGGCGACGAGCAGTACTTC. Translated, it gives CAWSVGQGGDEQYF.

The chain links TRBV5-6 to TRBJ1-1; TRBD1 agrees at 7 bases. The CDR3 runs 16 residues. Germline CDR1 reads SGHDT; CDR2 reads YYEEEE. The junction had 7 bases not matched to a gene; V was cut back by 0 bases and J by 2 bases. CDR3 sequence (DNA): TGTGCCAGCAGCTTGGGGGGGGACAGCTCAAACACTGAAGCTTTCTTT. It is translated as CASSLGGDSSNTEAFF. Full variable domain (missing parts from reference TRBV5-6 and TRBJ1-1): DAGVTQSPTHLIKTRGQQVTLRCSPKSGHDTVSWYQQALGQGPQFIFQYYEEEERQRGNFPDRFSGHQFPNYSSELNVNALLLGDSALYLCASSLGGDSSNTEAFFGQGTRLTVV.

The rearrangement links TRBV9 to TRBJ2-3; 9 nucleotides align to TRBD2. Trimming cost V 3 bases and J 4 bases; bases outside gene matches: 3. The CDR3 totals 14 residues. Germline V CDR1 and CDR2: SGDLS, YYNGEE. The CDR3 DNA reads TGTGCCAGCAGCGAGTTAGCGGGGGCAGATACGCAGTATTTT. Amino acid sequence: CASSELAGADTQYF.

This clone has only one observation. The rearrangement joins TRBV5-6 to TRBJ1-3, with D uncertain. With 4 bases removed from V and 4 bases from J, the gap between germline ends came to 18 bases. The germline CDR1 and CDR2 sequences are SGHDT and YYEEEE. The CDR3 contains 16 residues. The CDR3 sequence: CASSRDQTGIGNTIYF. The DNA for the CDR3 is TGTGCCAGCAGCCGTGACCAGACGGGGATAGGAAACACCATATATTTT.

The CDR3 DNA reads as TGTGCCAGCATGAGACAGGTAAACAATGAGCAGTTCTTC. It specifies CASMRQVNNEQFF. The chain couples TRBV6-6 to TRBJ2-1, with a possible D match to TRBD1 (6 bases). The CDR3 extends over 13 amino acids. Looked up from germline, CDR1 is MNHNY and CDR2 is SVGAGI (reference sequence). Trimming left V 7 bases short and J 5 bases short, with 12 bases between.